This T cell receptor beta chain was profiled in a study of blood T cell repertoires in COVID-19. The repertoire was sequenced with immunoSEQ multiplex PCR; TCRdb's copy has only in-frame clones and lacks some. The table lists over 120,000 clones, 75% to 85% of them singletons. With V trimmed by 4 bases and J by 4 bases, 7 bases remained unmatched. The V gene's germline CDR1 is SNHLY and CDR2 FYNNEI. The CDR3 is 15 amino acids. Sequencing input: peripheral blood. The sequence was obtained from a woman aged 70-85 years with COVID-19, enrolled during active disease. The V gene is TRBV2, the J gene TRBJ2-3; 8 bases are shared with TRBD2. Here the CDR3 DNA reads TGTGCCAGCAGTGTAGGCGGGGGGCGGGCAGATACGCAGTATTTT. Its protein is CASSVGGGRADTQYF.